These T cell receptor beta chains were read from a single sample in a study of blood T cell repertoires in COVID-19. Generated by immunoSEQ multiplex PCR, the TCRdb table keeps only in-frame clones and is missing some. The sample consists of some 250,000 clones, about 81% of them appearing once. Input material: peripheral blood. The receptors originated from a woman aged 55-69 years with active or convalescent COVID-19. CDR3s include the opening cysteine and the closing phenylalanine or tryptophan. The D gene is left open where the match is weak. Expanded clones get a size class; other rows say once, few or many, or leave the size out.

V: TRBV28
J: TRBJ1-2
size: .
D: .
DNA: TGTGCCAGCAATCCTGGCGGGGGCCCGGACTATGGCTACACCTTC
CDR3: CASNPGGGPDYGYTF

V: TRBV28
J: TRBJ2-7
size: .
D: .
DNA: TGTGCCAGCAGGCCCCCTACCTACGAGCAGTACTTC
CDR3: CASRPPTYEQYF

V: TRBV7-9
J: TRBJ1-5
size: .
D: .
DNA: TGTGCCAGCAGCCCCGACCCAGGGAATCAGCCCCAGCATTTT
CDR3: CASSPDPGNQPQHF

V: TRBV16
J: TRBJ1-2
size: .
D: .
DNA: TGTGCCAGCAGCCAATCAGATGGGGGCGGCTATGGCTACACCTTC
CDR3: CASSQSDGGGYGYTF

V: TRBV11-2
J: TRBJ2-7
size: .
D: TRBD1
DNA: TGTGCCAGCAGCCCCCGTAATCAGGGGGCCAACGAGCAGTACTTC
CDR3: CASSPRNQGANEQYF

V: TRBV6-5
J: TRBJ1-2
size: .
D: .
DNA: TGTGCCAGCAGTTACTCGTTATACGGAGCTAACTATGGCTACACCTTC
CDR3: CASSYSLYGANYGYTF

V: TRBV19
J: TRBJ1-1
size: once
D: .
DNA: TGTGCCAGTAGTATATCTCTGAACACTGAAGCTTTCTTT
CDR3: CASSISLNTEAFF

V: TRBV19
J: TRBJ2-5
size: .
D: TRBD1
DNA: TGTGCCAGTACCCCGACCGGGACAGGGGTGGGTGAGACCCAGTACTTC
CDR3: CASTPTGTGVGETQYF

V: TRBV4-2
J: TRBJ2-1
size: many
D: TRBD2
DNA: TGTGCCAGCAGCCAAGGGGAGCGGGGGAATGAGCAGTTCTTC
CDR3: CASSQGERGNEQFF

V: TRBV28
J: TRBJ2-2
size: .
D: TRBD1
DNA: TGTGCCAGCAGTTCCGGACAGGGTTGGGACACCGGGGAGCTGTTTTTT
CDR3: CASSSGQGWDTGELFF

V: TRBV18
J: TRBJ2-1
size: .
D: TRBD2
DNA: TGTGCCAGCTCACCAAACACTGCTAGCGGGGGAGAGCAGTTCTTC
CDR3: CASSPNTASGGEQFF

V: TRBV2
J: TRBJ1-4
size: .
D: .
DNA: TGTGCCAGCAGTTCCAGGGGAGCTAATGAAAAACTGTTTTTT
CDR3: CASSSRGANEKLFF

V: TRBV20-1
J: TRBJ1-1
size: few
D: .
DNA: TGCAGTGCTAGTCGGGCAGGGACTTTGTCGGGGAACACTGAAGCTTTCTTT
CDR3: CSASRAGTLSGNTEAFF

V: TRBV5-1
J: TRBJ1-1
size: .
D: TRBD1
DNA: TGCGCCAGCAGCCCCAACAGGGGAGGGAACACTGAAGCTTTCTTT
CDR3: CASSPNRGGNTEAFF

V: TRBV5-1
J: TRBJ1-1
size: few
D: TRBD1
DNA: TGCGCCAGCAGCCCGGGACAGGGGGCCCCGAACACTGAAGCTTTCTTT
CDR3: CASSPGQGAPNTEAFF

V: TRBV3-1/TRBV3-2
J: TRBJ2-5
size: .
D: .
DNA: TGTGCCAGCAGCCGGCAACAGGTCGATGGAGAGACCCAGTACTTC
CDR3: CASSRQQVDGETQYF

V: TRBV6-5
J: TRBJ1-1
size: .
D: .
DNA: TGTGCCAGCAGGCGGGGACTCCTAAACACTGAAGCTTTCTTT
CDR3: CASRRGLLNTEAFF

V: TRBV7-9
J: TRBJ1-6
size: .
D: TRBD1
DNA: TGTGCCAGCAGCTGGACAGGCTCTAATTCACCCCTCCACTTT
CDR3: CASSWTGSNSPLHF

V: TRBV5-5
J: TRBJ2-5
size: .
D: TRBD1
DNA: TGTGCCAGCAGCTTGGGACAGGGTCGGGAGACCCAGTACTTC
CDR3: CASSLGQGRETQYF

V: TRBV18
J: TRBJ2-7
size: .
D: TRBD2
DNA: TGTGCCGCGGGGACTAGCGGGGTAGAGGGCGAGCAGTACTTC
CDR3: CAAGTSGVEGEQYF

V: TRBV13
J: TRBJ1-2
size: few
D: .
DNA: TGTGCCAGCAGCTATGCGGCCAGGCATGGAGGCCTGGCTAACTATGGCTACACCTTC
CDR3: CASSYAARHGGLANYGYTF

V: TRBV19
J: TRBJ1-5
size: once
D: .
DNA: TGTGCCAGCAGAGATGGAGCAGGCAATCAGCCCCAGCATTTT
CDR3: CASRDGAGNQPQHF

V: TRBV19
J: TRBJ2-1
size: .
D: .
DNA: TGTGCCAGTAGTATAGAAAGGGGGGCGGGGGCAAATGAGCAGTTCTTC
CDR3: CASSIERGAGANEQFF

V: TRBV7-9
J: TRBJ1-2
size: .
D: .
DNA: TGTGCCAGCAGCCACGACGGAGTCTATGGCTACACCTTC
CDR3: CASSHDGVYGYTF

V: TRBV9
J: TRBJ2-5
size: .
D: .
DNA: TGTGCCAGCAGCCTTCAAGAGACCCAGTACTTC
CDR3: CASSLQETQYF

V: TRBV10-3
J: TRBJ1-2
size: .
D: TRBD1
DNA: TGTGCCATCAGTGAACAGGGGACTCGAGGTGGCTACACCTTC
CDR3: CAISEQGTRGGYTF

V: TRBV27
J: TRBJ1-2
size: .
D: .
DNA: TGTGCCAGCCTCAGGGGTCAAGGCTACACCTTC
CDR3: CASLRGQGYTF

V: TRBV30
J: TRBJ2-4
size: .
D: TRBD1
DNA: TGTGCCTGGAGCACCGGGACAGGACCTCCTCTAGCCAAAAACATTCAGTACTTC
CDR3: CAWSTGTGPPLAKNIQYF

V: TRBV30
J: TRBJ2-7
size: once
D: TRBD2
DNA: TGTGCCTGGAGTTTGACCCGTGCCTGGGGGGGGACGAGCTCCTACGAGCAGTACTTC
CDR3: CAWSLTRAWGGTSSYEQYF

V: TRBV3-1/TRBV3-2
J: TRBJ1-5
size: .
D: .
DNA: TGTGCCAGCAGCCAAGGAGGGGGAAACAATCAGCCCCAGCATTTT
CDR3: CASSQGGGNNQPQHF

V: TRBV7-9
J: TRBJ1-2
size: .
D: .
DNA: TGTGCCAGCAGCCCCGGGGGGGGCTATGGCTACACCTTC
CDR3: CASSPGGGYGYTF

V: TRBV18
J: TRBJ1-2
size: .
D: TRBD1
DNA: TGTGCCAGCTCACCGGACAGGGGGGGCTATGGCTACACCTTC
CDR3: CASSPDRGGYGYTF

V: TRBV6-5
J: TRBJ2-1
size: .
D: .
DNA: TGTGCCAGCAGATTAATGACATATAATGAGCAGTTCTTC
CDR3: CASRLMTYNEQFF

V: TRBV18
J: TRBJ1-2
size: few
D: TRBD1
DNA: TGTGCCAGCTCACCCGACAGGGAGTATGGCTACACCTTC
CDR3: CASSPDREYGYTF

V: TRBV7-9
J: TRBJ2-5
size: few
D: TRBD1
DNA: TGTGCCAGCAGCCTTAGGGGACAGGCCCCAGAGACCCAGTACTTC
CDR3: CASSLRGQAPETQYF

V: TRBV4-3
J: TRBJ2-5
size: many
D: .
DNA: TGCGCCAGCAGCCAAGATTGGGCCGGAGAGACCCAGTACTTC
CDR3: CASSQDWAGETQYF

V: TRBV19
J: TRBJ1-6
size: .
D: .
DNA: TGTGCCAGTAGTCCCCGGGGTTTAATGGGTCACAATTCACCCCTCCACTTT
CDR3: CASSPRGLMGHNSPLHF

V: TRBV29-1
J: TRBJ2-7
size: .
D: .
DNA: TGCAGCGCCCGGGTTTTATACTCCTACGAGCAGTACTTC
CDR3: CSARVLYSYEQYF

V: TRBV30
J: TRBJ1-2
size: .
D: .
DNA: TGTGCCTGGAGTCGGGGGGCGCCTGGCTACACCTTC
CDR3: CAWSRGAPGYTF

V: TRBV2
J: TRBJ1-2
size: .
D: .
DNA: TGTGCCAGCAGTGAACAGGGGTCGCCGGGCGGCTACACCTTC
CDR3: CASSEQGSPGGYTF

V: TRBV28
J: TRBJ1-6
size: once
D: TRBD1
DNA: TGTGCCAGCCTCCTGGACAGGGTGCGTTCACCCCTCCACTTT
CDR3: CASLLDRVRSPLHF

V: TRBV10-3
J: TRBJ1-6
size: .
D: .
DNA: TGTGCCATCAGTGAGTCGGACAGTCAGAGAAAGAACTCCTATAATTCACCCCTCCACTTT
CDR3: CAISESDSQRKNSYNSPLHF

V: TRBV7-9
J: TRBJ2-2
size: .
D: TRBD1
DNA: TGTGCCGCACGGCCCGATGGACAGGGGAACACCGGGGAGCTGTTTTTT
CDR3: CAARPDGQGNTGELFF

V: TRBV19
J: TRBJ2-7
size: .
D: .
DNA: TGTGCCAGTAGTTTGGCAGGGCCAGCCACTACCTACGAGCAGTACTTC
CDR3: CASSLAGPATTYEQYF

V: TRBV30
J: TRBJ1-1
size: .
D: TRBD1
DNA: TGTGCCTTTAACGCCGGGACAGGTTCTTCGAGCGCTTTCTTT
CDR3: CAFNAGTGSSSAFF

V: TRBV28
J: TRBJ1-2
size: .
D: TRBD1
DNA: TGTGCCAGCTTGCCAGGGGGCGCTGGGTATGGCTACACCTTC
CDR3: CASLPGGAGYGYTF

V: TRBV19
J: TRBJ2-5
size: few
D: TRBD2
DNA: TGTGCCAGTAGCACGGGGGGACTAGCGGGGGAAGAGACCCAGTACTTC
CDR3: CASSTGGLAGEETQYF

V: TRBV5-1
J: TRBJ2-2
size: once
D: TRBD2
DNA: TGCGCCACCAGACTAGCGGGGAACACCGGGGAGCTGTTTTTT
CDR3: CATRLAGNTGELFF